The T cell receptor beta chain described here comes from a study of T-cell reconstitution after alpha-beta-depleted transplantation in children. The CDR3 is made up of 15 amino acids. The germline V gene encodes CDR1 SGHVS and CDR2 FNYEAQ. Between the trimmed V and J ends, which lost 1 base and 0 bases, there was a span of 9 bases. Library preparation (for TCRbeta) was performed with unique molecular identifiers. TCRdb reprocessed the PCR reads via MiXCR and lists one record per CDR3 protein. The sample has around 410,000 distinct CDR3 sequences; approximately 11% are singletons. This sequence was found in a human donor who donated a stem cell graft to a child with acute myeloid leukemia. The chain uses TRBV7-6 and TRBJ1-1; D is unclear. Here the sequenced sample was PBMCs from the stem cell graft donor, taken from the stem cell graft. CDR3 protein: CASSLVTGLNTEAFF. As DNA, the CDR3 is TGTGCCAGCAGCTTAGTCACGGGTTTGAACACTGAAGCTTTCTTT.